Described below is a single T cell receptor (beta chain) sequence and its context. Its antigen is unidentified. Caucasian adults residing in Nashville, Tennessee made up all the donors. V trimming: 0 bases; J trimming: 9 bases; junction bases outside the gene matches: 8. Germline values: CDR1 MGHRA, CDR2 YSYEKL. This CDR3 is built from 14 residues. The sample belongs to a study of shared clonotypes between healthy human individuals. Study-level findings and limits: Of the naive CD4 clonotypes, roughly 5% were shared across several donors. Sharing of clonotypes among donors was expected to vary with sequencing depth.

Genomic DNA of every subset was divided equally among multiple immunoSEQ plates. TCRdb keeps only in-frame clones here, not all; method: immunoSEQ multiplex PCR. This sample has hundreds of thousands of clones, with almost 97% found just once. The rearrangement uses TRBV4-1 and TRBJ2-7; TRBD2 matches at 7 bases. Sequences were obtained from naive CD4+ T cells sorted from blood. Subset noted: CD45RA+ positively selected. The receptor was isolated from a woman in her twenties or thirties in good health. The CDR3 sequence: CASSQEGGRGAQYF. CDR3 coding DNA: TGCGCCAGCAGCCAAGAGGGCGGGAGAGGTGCGCAGTACTTC.